Listed below are T cell receptor beta chains from one sample, sequenced in a study of blood T cell repertoires in COVID-19. Sequencing was performed with immunoSEQ multiplex PCR; in TCRdb, only in-frame clones are kept and a portion is missing. In the table there are over 150,000 clones, approximately 85% of which are singletons. Input material: peripheral blood. These receptor sequences come from a woman in her sixties or seventies with COVID-19, enrolled during active disease. CDR3s include the opening cysteine and the closing phenylalanine or tryptophan. A D gene is named only where the DNA matches it firmly. Expanded clones are given a class, and other clones once, few, many or no size at all.

clone size	D gene	J gene	V gene	CDR3 DNA	CDR3 protein
-	TRBD1	TRBJ1-2	TRBV6-5	TGTGCCAGCAGTTTTGAACAGGGGGCGCGCGGCTATGGCTACACCTTC	CASSFEQGARGYGYTF
-	TRBD1	TRBJ1-1	TRBV6-4	TGTGCCAGCAGTGACTCGGACAGGGGCACTGAAGCTTTCTTT	CASSDSDRGTEAFF
-	TRBD1	TRBJ1-2	TRBV5-4	TGTGCCAGCAGCTTGACAGGGGGCAACTATGGCTACACCTTC	CASSLTGGNYGYTF
few	TRBD1	TRBJ2-1	TRBV10-2	TGCGCCAGCAGTGAGGTGACAGGGGTGGGCAATGAGCAGTTCTTC	CASSEVTGVGNEQFF
-	-	TRBJ1-2	TRBV20-1	TGCAGTGCCACCGGGGATGGCTACACCTTC	CSATGDGYTF
-	TRBD2	TRBJ2-3	TRBV5-1	TGCGCCAGCAGCTTGGTGGCGGCTAGCGGGAGGACAGATACGCAGTATTTT	CASSLVAASGRTDTQYF
-	-	TRBJ2-2	TRBV2	TGTGCCAGCAGGCTCTTTAACATGAACACCGGGGAGCTGTTTTTT	CASRLFNMNTGELFF
few	-	TRBJ1-2	TRBV12-3/TRBV12-4	TGTGCCAGCAGTTCCGACAGGCATCGCAGCTACACCTTC	CASSSDRHRSYTF
-	TRBD2	TRBJ2-1	TRBV19	TGTGCCAGTAGCTTTACTAGCGGGAGAAGCAATGAGCAGTTCTTC	CASSFTSGRSNEQFF
once	TRBD1	TRBJ2-2	TRBV5-1	TGCGCCAGCAGCTCCGGGACAGGGTTGGTCGGGGAGCTGTTTTTT	CASSSGTGLVGELFF
-	-	TRBJ1-3	TRBV10-2	TGCGCCAGCAGTGAAGACAGAAACGGAAACACCATATATTTT	CASSEDRNGNTIYF
-	TRBD1	TRBJ1-2	TRBV29-1	TGCAGCGTTTTGAGCGGGACAGGCTATGGCTACACCTTC	CSVLSGTGYGYTF